The sequence of this T cell receptor beta chain was determined in a study of cytomegalovirus exposure and HLA in healthy donors. Study as a whole: The study's early data release held about 80 million unique TCRs from HLA-typed donors. Whole-study findings and limits: Accurate prediction of most subjects' HLA-A and HLA-B alleles from TCR beta sequences was reported. Cytomegalovirus association was listed for about 170 TCR beta chains. In vitro data verified three CMV-associated chains as specific for CMV antigens.

Concerning this clone itself: Its target is not known.

CDR3 length: 15 amino acids. CDR1 is MDHEN and CDR2 is SYDVKM in the germline V gene. Trimming left V 4 bases short and J 8 bases short, with 17 bases between. The PCR had 60 Vbeta and 13 Jbeta primers. Data came from immunoSEQ multiplex PCR; TCRdb stores just in-frame clones and leaves some out. The sample holds roughly 100,000 clones, 60% to 85% seen once. The TCR originated in a man in his forties or fifties in good health and CMV-seronegative. The rearrangement joins TRBV28 to TRBJ1-4; TRBD1 might be the D (6 bases). The sequencing input was PBMCs. The CDR3 coding sequence is TGTGCCAGCAGTTATTTAGGGGGACAACCAGAAAAACTGTTTTTT. It is translated as CASSYLGGQPEKLFF.